The clone carrying this T cell receptor beta chain was seen only a few times. Original handling: Estimation of nucleated cell counts was performed using reference gene primer amplification. Assay: immunoSEQ multiplex PCR; the TCRdb copy retains only in-frame clones and omits some. V, J and clone size are taken as reported in that table, and D and trimming were inferred from the DNA itself. The sample carries about 140,000 clones, about four fifths recorded once. Germline V CDR1 and CDR2: SGHTA, FQGNSA. The CDR3 runs to 13 residues. V lost 3 bases, J lost 7 bases, and 10 bases lay in between. The source of the sample is a study of blood T cell repertoires in COVID-19.

This chain connects TRBV7-2 to TRBJ2-1; possibly TRBD2 for D (7 bases). The sample consisted of peripheral blood. This TCR derives from a man between 70 and 80 years old who had recovered from COVID-19. The DNA of the CDR3 is TGTGCCAGCAGCTTCGAGGGGGGGAATGAGCAGTTCTTC. Residues: CASSFEGGNEQFF. Complete variable domain (other parts from reference TRBV7-2 and TRBJ2-1): GAGVSQSPSNKVTEKGKDVELRCDPISGHTALYWYRQSLGQGLEFLIYFQGNSAPDKSGLPSDRFSAERTGGSVSTLTIQRTQQEDSAVYLCASSFEGGNEQFFGPGTRLTVL.